The 30 T cell receptor beta chains presented below share a single source sample, sequenced in a study of identical twins. TCRdb independently ran MiXCR on the 5' RACE reads; one entry per CDR3 protein. Counted here are around 680,000 distinct CDR3 sequences, roughly 8% occurring once; the ten biggest clones make up around 0.95%. These sequences were also reported in another study, on yellow fever vaccine responses in identical twins.

Sequencing was carried out using PBMCs. The receptors come from a woman between 18 and 29 years old in good health.

Only a few counts were recorded for this clonotype. The chain couples TRBV4-1 to TRBJ2-3, with D hard to call. Germline V gene lookup returns CDR1 MGHRA and CDR2 YSYEKL. CDR3 length: 15 amino acids. With 2 bases removed from V and 5 bases from J, the gap between germline ends came to 14 bases. In DNA form, the CDR3 reads TGCGCCAGCAGCCAACGACACTCCCAGAGAGATACGCAGTATTTT. Translation: CASSQRHSQRDTQYF.

This clonotype was counted ten times or more. This chain joins TRBV12-3 or TRBV12-4 and TRBJ1-6; 11 positions match TRBD1. This CDR3 is built from 15 residues. The trim removed 5 bases at V and 9 bases at J, leaving 6 bases unmatched. CDR3 sequence (DNA): TGTGCCAGCAGTCCGGACAGGGGGCGTGGTTCACCCCTCCACTTT. This codes for CASSPDRGRGSPLHF.

This clonotype showed up just a few times. V and J are TRBV7-2 and TRBJ1-1, with no clear D. The CDR3 is made up of 14 amino acids. The V gene lost 4 bases and the J gene lost 1 base, with 10 bases spanning the gap. CDR1 and CDR2 from the germline V gene are SGHTA and FQGNSA. The CDR3 protein is CASSSDRANTEAFF. The CDR3 DNA reads as TGTGCCAGCAGCTCCGATAGGGCGAACACTGAAGCTTTCTTT.

This clonotype was observed many times. This chain joins TRBV3-1 and TRBJ2-2; TRBD1 matches 8 bases. This CDR3 is built from 16 residues. The J segment lost 0 bases and the V segment lost 4 bases, leaving 4 bases of the junction unmatched. Germline V gene sequence: CDR1 LGHDT, CDR2 YNNKEL (reference sequence). CDR3 amino acids: CASSLPTGANTGELFF. The CDR3 nucleotides are TGTGCCAGCAGCCTACCGACAGGGGCGAACACCGGGGAGCTGTTTTTT.

This clonotype has ten or more counts. J is TRBJ1-5 and V is TRBV12-3 or TRBV12-4, with 10 bases matching TRBD1. V shed 6 bases and J 0 bases; nucleotides not matched to a gene: 8. The CDR3 is 17 residues long. The CDR3 spells CASRMDRGAYSNQPQHF. The CDR3 nucleotides read TGTGCCAGCAGGATGGACAGGGGGGCCTATAGCAATCAGCCCCAGCATTTT.

Only a few counts were recorded for this clonotype. V and J are TRBV6-1 and TRBJ2-1; TRBD2 matches at 10 bases. The J segment lost 7 bases and the V segment lost 6 bases, leaving 9 bases of the junction unmatched. The CDR3 covers 15 residues. Looked up from germline, CDR1 is MNHNS and CDR2 is SASEGT. CDR3 DNA sequence: TGTGCCAGCAGAGGAGCGGGGGGGTTCGTTAATGAGCAGTTCTTC. As protein: CASRGAGGFVNEQFF.

This clonotype was seen only a few times. This chain connects TRBV20-1 to TRBJ2-5; no reliable D call. This CDR3 has 13 residues. Germline V lookup: CDR1 DFQATT, CDR2 SNEGSKA (reference sequence). Trimming shortened V by 3 bases and J by 5 bases, and 13 bases separated the two germline ends. The CDR3 DNA is TGCAGTGCTAGCCAGGCCCACTGGGAGACCCAGTACTTC. The encoded protein is CSASQAHWETQYF.

The genes are TRBV15 and TRBJ1-1; D gene uncertain. The CDR3 is made up of 16 amino acids. Germline V gene data show CDR1 as LNHNV and CDR2 as YYDKDF (reference sequence). Trimming shortened V by 2 bases and J by 4 bases, and 17 bases separated the two germline ends. The CDR3 sequence is CATSRTTSILGTEAFF. The DNA of the CDR3 is TGTGCCACCAGCAGAACCACCTCTATCTTGGGCACTGAAGCTTTCTTT.

The rearrangement uses TRBV20-1 and TRBJ2-1; 9 nucleotides line up with TRBD1. CDR1 and CDR2 (germline): DFQATT, SNEGSKA (reference sequence). CDR3 length: 17 residues. V lost 0 bases, J lost 9 bases, and 15 bases stayed unmatched. The CDR3 sequence is CSAREQGASFGVSEQFF. The CDR3 DNA follows: TGCAGTGCTAGAGAACAGGGGGCGTCTTTTGGAGTGAGTGAGCAGTTCTTC.

This clonotype was found a few times. The rearrangement links TRBV2 to TRBJ2-7; tentatively, D is TRBD2 (5 bases). CDR3 length equals 15 residues. Trimming stripped 2 bases from V and 3 bases from J, with 14 bases between. From germline, CDR1 is SNHLY and CDR2 FYNNEI. The CDR3 protein is CASSERETLYYEQYF. The CDR3 DNA sequence: TGTGCCAGCAGTGAAAGGGAGACCTTGTACTACGAGCAGTACTTC.

This clonotype has at least ten counts. V gene TRBV12-3 or TRBV12-4 combines with J gene TRBJ1-5; D is ambiguous. V lost 3 bases and J lost 3, with 12 bases in between. The length of the CDR3 is 15 residues. The CDR3, as DNA: TGTGCCAGCAGTTTGTGGGAGGTGTACAATCAGCCCCAGCATTTT. Translation gives CASSLWEVYNQPQHF.

The chain recombines TRBV28 with TRBJ2-1; 11 bases map to TRBD2. Trimming at V came to 8 bases and at J to 6 bases, leaving 6 bases not matched to a gene. This CDR3 region has 14 residues. Per the germline V gene, CDR1 is MDHEN and CDR2 is SYDVKM. The CDR3 spells CASYGTSGINEQFF. The DNA of the CDR3 is TGTGCCAGCTACGGGACTAGCGGTATCAATGAGCAGTTCTTC.

This clonotype was seen only a few times. The CDR3 nucleotides read TGTGCCAGCAGCCGCCCCCTCCGAGCTAATGAAAAACTGTTTTTT. Translation: CASSRPLRANEKLFF. The V gene is TRBV3-1, the J gene TRBJ1-4; D unclear. V lost 4 bases and J 3 bases, leaving 12 bases between the germline ends. The CDR3 loop spans 15 amino acids. CDR1 and CDR2 from the germline V gene are LGHDT and YNNKEL (reference sequence).

This clonotype was counted at least ten times. CDR3: CSARDGGLAGVADTQYF. CDR3 nucleotides: TGCAGTGCTAGAGATGGGGGACTAGCGGGAGTTGCAGATACGCAGTATTTT. The gene calls are TRBV20-1 and TRBJ2-3, with 14 bases that match TRBD2. CDR1 and CDR2 from the germline V gene are DFQATT and SNEGSKA (reference sequence). This CDR3 is 17 amino acids long. J was trimmed by 4 bases and V by 0 bases; bases with no gene match: 6.

This clonotype was detected only a few times. V usage is TRBV28 and J usage is TRBJ1-2; the D gene is possibly TRBD1 (5 bases). V was pared by 7 bases and J by 4 bases, with 7 bases between. Germline V gives CDR1 MDHEN, CDR2 SYDVKM. This CDR3 contains 11 residues. CDR3 coding DNA: TGTGCCAGCACGCAGGGCTATGGCTACACCTTC. It is translated as CASTQGYGYTF.

The chain carries TRBV6-1 and TRBJ2-2; tentatively, D is TRBD1 (6 bases). Trimming removed 6 bases from V and 4 bases from J, with 18 bases in between. CDR3 size: 16 residues. CDR1 MNHNS and CDR2 SASEGT come from the germline V gene. As DNA, the CDR3 is TGTGCCAGCAGCCCGATTGGGCAGGGGAGCACCGGGGAGCTGTTTTTT. It encodes CASSPIGQGSTGELFF.

This clonotype was found a few times. The chain has TRBV18 and TRBJ2-3; the match to TRBD1 covers 7 bases. CDR3 length equals 17 residues. Looked up from germline, CDR1 is KGHSH and CDR2 is LQKENI. Trimming at V came to 4 bases and at J to 0 bases, leaving 10 bases not matched to a gene. This CDR3 is CASSLKRGQASTDTQYF. CDR3 bases: TGTGCCAGCTCACTCAAACGAGGACAGGCAAGCACAGATACGCAGTATTTT.

This clonotype turned up a few times. J is TRBJ2-7 and V is TRBV5-1; 7 nucleotides agree with TRBD2. J gave up 0 bases and V 4 bases, and 7 bases lay outside the gene matches. The CDR3 spans 15 residues. Germline V gene lookup returns CDR1 SGHRS and CDR2 YFSETQ. The DNA of the CDR3 is TGCGCCAGCAGCAAACTAGCGTCTAGCTCCTACGAGCAGTACTTC. Translated, it gives CASSKLASSSYEQYF.

This clonotype was observed a handful of times. This chain uses TRBV6-1 with TRBJ1-2; D is perhaps TRBD1 (5 bases). Germline V lookup: CDR1 MNHNS, CDR2 SASEGT. The length of the CDR3 is 13 residues. V was clipped by 6 bases and J by 5 bases, with 13 bases between them. The CDR3 bases are TGTGCCAGCAGCTGGGGGTCTCGGTATGGCTACACCTTC. Its protein is CASSWGSRYGYTF.

The sample holds many counts of this clonotype. The chain joins TRBV29-1 to TRBJ1-1; D remains ambiguous. The V gene's germline CDR1 is SQVTM and CDR2 ANQGSEA. V gave up 7 bases and J gave up 7 bases, with 10 bases separating them. There are 10 residues in the CDR3. CDR3 bases: TGCAGCGCCAGAGGGATTGAAGCTTTCTTT. Its translation: CSARGIEAFF.

The rearrangement joins TRBV20-1 to TRBJ2-6, with D perhaps TRBD1 or TRBD2 (5 bases each). The CDR3 consists of 12 residues. The V end was cut by 7 bases, the J end by 4 bases, with 8 bases between. Germline loops: CDR1 DFQATT, CDR2 SNEGSKA (reference sequence). The CDR3 reads CSGGTGANVLTF. The CDR3 nucleotides read TGCAGTGGAGGGACCGGGGCCAACGTCCTGACTTTC.

This clonotype came up a few times. The rearrangement links TRBV15 to TRBJ2-7; D possibly corresponds to TRBD1 (6 bases). CDR3 size: 14 residues. The V gene lost 0 bases and the J gene lost 4 bases, with 10 bases spanning the gap. The germline CDR1 and CDR2 sequences are LNHNV and YYDKDF (reference sequence). The CDR3 spells CATSRDRGQYEQYF. As DNA, the CDR3 is TGTGCCACCAGCAGAGACAGGGGCCAGTACGAGCAGTACTTC.

The rearrangement uses TRBV30 and TRBJ2-7; tentatively, D is TRBD2 (6 bases). The CDR3 spans 12 residues. V shed 4 bases and J shed 5 bases, with 12 bases lying between them. CDR1 and CDR2 (germline): GTSNPN, SVGIG (reference sequence). The chain's CDR3 is CAWKRGGDEQYF. CDR3 DNA sequence: TGTGCCTGGAAAAGAGGAGGGGACGAGCAGTACTTC.

This clonotype was observed a handful of times. The gene calls are TRBV4-1 and TRBJ2-7; 9 bases line up with TRBD1. The V and J ends lost 6 bases and 0 bases, in that order; junction bases with no gene match: 9. Germline V lookup: CDR1 MGHRA, CDR2 YSYEKL. CDR3 length: 16 amino acids. As DNA, the CDR3 is TGCGCCAGCAGGGAACGGACAGGGGCAAACTCCTACGAGCAGTACTTC. This encodes CASRERTGANSYEQYF.

This clonotype was counted only a few times. CDR3 nucleotides: TGTGCCAGCAATGCTAGGACTAGCAGCTACGAGCAGTACTTC. Its translation: CASNARTSSYEQYF. The chain has TRBV7-2 and TRBJ2-7, with TRBD2 identical over 8 bases. V lost 7 bases, J lost 3 bases, and 8 bases stayed unmatched. This CDR3 comprises 14 residues. Germline V gene sequence: CDR1 SGHTA, CDR2 FQGNSA.

CDR3 amino acids: CAMGSWTGSNAYNEQFF. The CDR3 region has the DNA TGTGCCATGGGCTCCTGGACAGGGTCCAACGCCTACAATGAGCAGTTCTTC. The V gene is TRBV5-3, the J gene TRBJ2-1; TRBD1 agrees at 8 bases. TRBV5-3 is an open reading frame whose function is uncertain. The V gene end was trimmed by 9 bases and the J gene end by 2 bases; junction bases not matched to a gene: 16. The CDR3 runs 17 residues.

This chain uses TRBV12-5 with TRBJ2-1; weak D call: TRBD1 (5 bases). V was clipped by 0 bases and J by 6 bases, with 18 bases between them. The germline CDR1 and CDR2 sequences are LGHNT and FRNRAP. CDR3 length equals 17 residues. CDR3 sequence: CASGLVVRVIAVNEQFF. CDR3 nucleotide sequence: TGTGCTAGTGGTTTGGTAGTCAGGGTCATCGCTGTCAATGAGCAGTTCTTC.

This clonotype showed up just a few times. The genes are TRBV20-1 and TRBJ1-1, with 8 bases lining up with TRBD1. The CDR3 covers 13 residues. The V segment lost 6 bases and the J segment 5 bases; nucleotides outside the gene matches: 8. Germline V gene data show CDR1 as DFQATT and CDR2 as SNEGSKA (reference sequence). The CDR3 nucleotides are TGCAGTGCCGTGACAGGGGTTGGTACTGAAGCTTTCTTT. Residues: CSAVTGVGTEAFF.

The sample holds many counts of this clonotype. The chain uses TRBV15 and TRBJ2-6; D might be TRBD1 (6 bases). The V end lost 0 bases, the J end lost 0 bases, and 15 bases lay between the germline ends. Germline CDR1 and CDR2: LNHNV and YYDKDF (reference sequence). This CDR3 is built from 19 residues. CDR3: CATSRERPGDPSGANVLTF. The CDR3 coding sequence is TGTGCCACCAGCAGAGAAAGGCCAGGGGACCCCTCTGGGGCCAACGTCCTGACTTTC.

This clonotype was observed at least ten times. This sequence joins TRBV4-1 and TRBJ1-4, with unresolved D. The CDR3 runs 14 residues. The V gene lost 2 bases and the J gene lost 1 base, with 5 bases spanning the gap. Germline values: CDR1 MGHRA, CDR2 YSYEKL. In DNA, the CDR3 is TGCGCCAGCAGCCAAACGGGAACTAATGAAAAACTGTTTTTT. Translating gives CASSQTGTNEKLFF.